These 18 T cell receptor beta chains came from one sample sequenced in a study of shared clonotypes between healthy human individuals. The table came from immunoSEQ multiplex PCR; TCRdb's copy has only in-frame clones and leaves some out. The table includes approximately 940,000 clones, 76% detected once. Sequencing used memory CD4+ T cells sorted from blood. The subset was: CD45RA-negative fraction. These receptors were obtained from a man aged 18-30 years in good health.

This clone turned up a few times. The chain recombines TRBV6-5 with TRBJ1-4; TRBD1 might be the D (5 bases). V was shortened by 2 bases and J by 8 bases, with 12 bases between the two germline ends. The CDR3 is 14 amino acids. CDR1 and CDR2 (germline): MNHEY, SVGAGI. The CDR3: CASSYRAGREKLFF. The CDR3 region has the DNA TGTGCCAGCAGTTACCGGGCAGGGAGGGAAAAACTGTTTTTT.

A few counts support this clone. J is TRBJ1-1 and V is TRBV9; no reliable D call. V lost 4 bases and J 1 base, leaving 11 bases between the germline ends. Germline V lookup: CDR1 SGDLS, CDR2 YYNGEE. The CDR3 is 14 amino acids. CDR3: CASSTGDPNTEAFF. The CDR3 DNA is TGTGCCAGCAGCACTGGGGATCCGAACACTGAAGCTTTCTTT.

CDR3 amino acids: CASSLPTGSGYGYTF. CDR3 coding DNA: TGTGCCAGCAGCCTACCGACAGGTTCAGGCTATGGCTACACCTTC. The chain uses TRBV5-6 and TRBJ1-2; perhaps TRBD1 as D (6 bases). Trimming removed 4 bases from V and 4 bases from J, with 17 bases in between. The CDR3 has 15 residues. CDR1 SGHDT and CDR2 YYEEEE come from the germline V gene. Variable domain in full (rest from reference TRBV5-6 and TRBJ1-2): DAGVTQSPTHLIKTRGQQVTLRCSPKSGHDTVSWYQQALGQGPQFIFQYYEEEERQRGNFPDRFSGHQFPNYSSELNVNALLLGDSALYLCASSLPTGSGYGYTFGSGTRLTVV.

Points on this clone: One end of the junction does not line up with germline, which may come from a read error. The CDR3 protein is CASIELAGAIRAKNIQYF. CDR3 bases: TGTGCCAGCATTGAACTAGCGGGGGCCATTAGAGCCAAAAACATTCAGTACTTC. The chain couples TRBV2 to TRBJ2-4, with TRBD2 matching 11 bases. CDR1 SNHLY and CDR2 FYNNEI come from the germline V gene. The length of the CDR3 is 18 residues. Complete variable domain (other parts from reference TRBV2 and TRBJ2-4): EPEVTQTPSHQVTQMGQEVILRCVPISNHLYFYWYRQILGQKVEFLVSFYNNEISEKSEIFDDQFSVERPDGSNFTLKIRSTKLEDSAMYFCASIELAGAIRAKNIQYFGAGTRLSVL.

The chain combines TRBV5-1 with TRBJ2-7; unclear D gene. The germline gives CDR1 SGHRS, CDR2 YFSETQ. The V and J ends lost 6 bases and 4 bases respectively, with 14 bases between them. The CDR3 contains 13 residues. The CDR3 DNA is TGCGCCAGCATGCGGAATGAAGGTTACGAGCAGTACTTC. It codes for CASMRNEGYEQYF.

This clone was detected once. The V gene is TRBV29-1, the J gene TRBJ1-3; D unresolved. CDR3 length equals 12 residues. V gave up 8 bases and J gave up 0 bases, with 8 bases separating them. Germline V gene data show CDR1 as SQVTM and CDR2 as ANQGSEA. The CDR3 DNA is TGCAGCACCCGGGACTCTGGAAACACCATATATTTT. Residues: CSTRDSGNTIYF.

The gene calls are TRBV28 and TRBJ1-6; 8 bases match TRBD1. CDR3 length: 14 amino acids. The germline V gene has CDR1 MDHEN and CDR2 SYDVKM. With 6 bases clipped from V and 6 bases from J, the junction kept 4 bases outside the gene matches. CDR3 coding DNA: TGTGCCAGCAGCCTAACAGGGGGTAATTCACCCCTCCACTTT. It encodes CASSLTGGNSPLHF.

In regard to this clone: This clone may be a read error of a much larger clone one base away. This rearrangement joins TRBV2 to TRBJ1-1; 11 nucleotides agree with TRBD1. CDR3 length: 14 amino acids. J was trimmed by 2 bases and V by 6 bases; bases with no gene match: 2. Germline assignment: CDR1 SNHLY and CDR2 FYNNEI. As DNA, the CDR3 is TGTGCCAGCAGGTGGACAGGGGGCAACACTGAAGCTTTCTTT. This encodes CASRWTGGNTEAFF.

CDR3 bases: TGTGCCAGCAGCGCCGAACAGTCGGCATCTGGAAACACCATATATTTT. Its translation is CASSAEQSASGNTIYF. The chain is built from TRBV9 and TRBJ1-3; D not certain. CDR3 size: 16 residues. Germline V gives CDR1 SGDLS, CDR2 YYNGEE. Trimming left V 3 bases short and J 1 base short, with 14 bases between.

The gene calls are TRBV29-1 and TRBJ2-7; 8 bases line up with TRBD1. The CDR3 length is 16 residues. Germline V gives CDR1 SQVTM, CDR2 ANQGSEA. Unmatched junction bases numbered 19, after V lost 8 bases and J lost 4 bases. The CDR3 region has the DNA TGCAGCCCGTCTCGGACAGGGAAACTGAAACGGTACGAGCAGTACTTC. Translating it yields CSPSRTGKLKRYEQYF.

The gene calls are TRBV7-2 and TRBJ2-7; D might be TRBD1 (5 bases). Germline V gene data show CDR1 as SGHTA and CDR2 as FQGNSA. The germline V and J ends were trimmed by 3 bases and 0 bases, with 12 bases remaining between them. CDR3 length: 15 amino acids. The CDR3 loop is CASSFRVASSYEQYF. The DNA for the CDR3 is TGTGCCAGCAGCTTCAGGGTGGCGAGCTCCTACGAGCAGTACTTC.

On this clone: Other DNA sequences from this sample encode an identical CDR3 as well. The CDR3 region has the DNA TGTGCCAGCAGTTCCGGGACTAGCGGGCCCTACGAGCAGTACTTC. This translates into CASSSGTSGPYEQYF. The V and J genes are TRBV6-5 and TRBJ2-7, with 12 positions matching TRBD2. Per germline, CDR1 MNHEY and CDR2 SVGAGI. V lost 4 bases to trimming and J lost 2 bases; unmatched junction nucleotides: 3. The CDR3 totals 15 residues.

CDR3 DNA: TGTGCCAGCAGCTTTGGGGAGGGACTAGCGGAGAACACCGGGGAGCTGTTTTTT. The encoded protein is CASSFGEGLAENTGELFF. The chain couples TRBV11-2 to TRBJ2-2; 11 bases match TRBD2. Germline assignment: CDR1 SGHAT and CDR2 FQNNGV. This CDR3 is 18 amino acids long. Trimming at V came to 3 bases and at J to 1 base, leaving 7 bases not matched to a gene.

The chain combines TRBV10-1 with TRBJ1-5; TRBD1 agrees at 9 bases. After removal of 2 bases from V and 7 bases from J, the junction contained 9 bases not matched to a gene. The CDR3 runs to 16 residues. Germline values: CDR1 WNHNN, CDR2 SYGVQD (reference sequence). CDR3 amino acids: CASSETDRDRDQPQHF. CDR3 nucleotide sequence: TGCGCCAGCAGTGAGACCGACCGGGACAGGGACCAGCCCCAGCATTTT.

The chain employs TRBV7-9 and TRBJ2-7; D possibly matches TRBD1 or TRBD2 (5 bases each). This CDR3 region has 15 residues. Germline V gene sequence: CDR1 SEHNR, CDR2 FQNEAQ (reference sequence). V was pared by 2 bases and J by 0 bases, with 11 bases between. The CDR3 spells CASSLKPGTSYEQYF. The CDR3 bases are TGTGCCAGCAGCTTAAAACCGGGGACCTCCTACGAGCAGTACTTC.

This clone occurred a few times. The same CDR3 arises from other DNA sequences in this sample as well. The CDR3 reads CASSVGQNTEAFF. In nucleotides, the CDR3 is TGTGCCAGCAGTGTAGGCCAGAACACTGAAGCTTTCTTT. The chain carries TRBV2 and TRBJ1-1; no clear D gene. The CDR3 has 13 amino acids. The germline gives CDR1 SNHLY, CDR2 FYNNEI. V was cut by 4 bases and J by 1 base, with 7 bases left in between.

This rearrangement joins TRBV7-2 to TRBJ2-3, with no clear D. The CDR3 sequence is 15 residues long. Deletions cut 5 bases from V and 2 bases from J, with 14 bases between. Per germline, CDR1 SGHTA and CDR2 FQGNSA. The CDR3 nucleotides are TGTGCCAGCAGCACCTCTAGTCATCCCACAGATACGCAGTATTTT. The encoded protein is CASSTSSHPTDTQYF.

The chain joins TRBV4-1 to TRBJ1-1; TRBD1 matches 7 bases. Germline V gene lookup returns CDR1 MGHRA and CDR2 YSYEKL. This CDR3 region has 17 residues. V trimming: 2 bases; J trimming: 1 base; junction bases outside the gene matches: 10. CDR3 protein: CASSQNRTGWGNTEAFF. CDR3 coding DNA: TGCGCCAGCAGCCAAAACCGGACAGGCTGGGGGAACACTGAAGCTTTCTTT.